The rows below give T cell receptor beta chains drawn from one sample of a study of cytomegalovirus exposure and HLA in healthy donors. Assay: immunoSEQ multiplex PCR; the TCRdb copy retains only in-frame clones and omits some. The data show 140,000 or so clones, with approximately 79% seen just once and more than 3.5% held by the top ten. Sequencing was carried out using PBMCs. These receptors were taken from a man aged 18-30 years in good health and CMV-seropositive. Both conserved end residues are part of each CDR3. The order of the fields is CDR3 protein, CDR3 DNA, J gene, clone size, V gene, D gene. D genes are given only for firm matches. Rows may omit the clone size; those that give it use once, few, many or a size class.

CDR3aa: CASSQQGFNEKLFF
CDR3nt: TGTGCCAGTAGTCAACAGGGGTTTAATGAAAAACTGTTTTTT
j_gene: TRBJ1-4
abundance: -
v_gene: TRBV19
d_gene: TRBD1

CDR3aa: CASSPQPVSYEQYF
CDR3nt: TGTGCCAGCAGCCCCCAACCGGTCTCCTACGAGCAGTACTTC
j_gene: TRBJ2-7
abundance: once
v_gene: TRBV5-4
d_gene: -

CDR3aa: CASTTTSGVPYEQYF
CDR3nt: TGTGCCAGCACCACGACTAGCGGGGTACCCTACGAGCAGTACTTC
j_gene: TRBJ2-7
abundance: -
v_gene: TRBV6-5
d_gene: TRBD2

CDR3aa: CASSLSGTSGGTDTQYF
CDR3nt: TGTGCCAGCAGCCTCTCCGGGACTAGCGGAGGCACAGATACGCAGTATTTT
j_gene: TRBJ2-3
abundance: -
v_gene: TRBV4-2
d_gene: TRBD2

CDR3aa: CASSQDPRTSAYNEQFF
CDR3nt: TGTGCCAGCAGCCAAGACCCGAGGACTAGCGCCTACAATGAGCAGTTCTTC
j_gene: TRBJ2-1
abundance: -
v_gene: TRBV4-2
d_gene: TRBD2

CDR3aa: CASQGSMNTEAFF
CDR3nt: TGCGCCAGCCAGGGGTCTATGAACACTGAAGCTTTCTTT
j_gene: TRBJ1-1
abundance: -
v_gene: TRBV10-1
d_gene: -

CDR3aa: CASRRDRANTEAFF
CDR3nt: TGTGCCAGCCGCCGGGACAGGGCTAACACTGAAGCTTTCTTT
j_gene: TRBJ1-1
abundance: few
v_gene: TRBV4-2
d_gene: TRBD1

CDR3aa: CASSKTGTTFVETQYF
CDR3nt: TGTGCCAGCTCAAAAACCGGGACAACTTTCGTGGAGACCCAGTACTTC
j_gene: TRBJ2-5
abundance: -
v_gene: TRBV18
d_gene: -

CDR3aa: CASSLGSADTQYF
CDR3nt: TGTGCCAGCAGCTTAGGGAGCGCAGATACGCAGTATTTT
j_gene: TRBJ2-3
abundance: -
v_gene: TRBV7-8
d_gene: -

CDR3aa: CASRTPGQNTEAFF
CDR3nt: TGTGCCAGCAGGACCCCGGGACAGAACACTGAAGCTTTCTTT
j_gene: TRBJ1-1
abundance: -
v_gene: TRBV6-6
d_gene: -

CDR3aa: CASSKGEAGYEQYF
CDR3nt: TGTGCCAGTAGTAAAGGAGAGGCGGGCTACGAGCAGTACTTC
j_gene: TRBJ2-7
abundance: -
v_gene: TRBV19
d_gene: -

CDR3aa: CASSRTVFSNQPQHF
CDR3nt: TGTGCCAGCAGTAGGACAGTTTTCAGCAATCAGCCCCAGCATTTT
j_gene: TRBJ1-5
abundance: -
v_gene: TRBV6-5
d_gene: -

CDR3aa: CATSRGGSMIYGYTF
CDR3nt: TGTGCCACCAGCAGAGGTGGCAGTATGATCTATGGCTACACCTTC
j_gene: TRBJ1-2
abundance: few
v_gene: TRBV15
d_gene: -

CDR3aa: CASSPSGRTLGLDTQYF
CDR3nt: TGCGCCAGCAGCCCTAGCGGGAGGACTTTGGGTTTAGATACGCAGTATTTT
j_gene: TRBJ2-3
abundance: once
v_gene: TRBV4-3
d_gene: TRBD2

CDR3aa: CASSQGTSNTEAFF
CDR3nt: TGTGCCAGCAGCCAAGGGACATCGAACACTGAAGCTTTCTTT
j_gene: TRBJ1-1
abundance: -
v_gene: TRBV9
d_gene: -

CDR3aa: CASSVAGSGQPQHF
CDR3nt: TGTGCCAGCAGCGTAGCAGGGTCGGGTCAGCCCCAGCATTTT
j_gene: TRBJ1-5
abundance: -
v_gene: TRBV9
d_gene: -

CDR3aa: CATSRSGQSSGNTIYF
CDR3nt: TGTGCCACCAGCAGATCGGGACAGAGCTCTGGAAACACCATATATTTT
j_gene: TRBJ1-3
abundance: once
v_gene: TRBV15
d_gene: TRBD1

CDR3aa: CASSRTSGTSGIIYEQYF
CDR3nt: TGTGCCAGCAGCCGGACATCCGGGACTAGCGGGATCATTTACGAGCAGTACTTC
j_gene: TRBJ2-7
abundance: -
v_gene: TRBV7-6
d_gene: TRBD2

CDR3aa: CSVRLAGPYEQYF
CDR3nt: TGCAGCGTGAGACTAGCGGGCCCCTACGAGCAGTACTTC
j_gene: TRBJ2-7
abundance: -
v_gene: TRBV29-1
d_gene: TRBD2

CDR3aa: CSVGDRATDTQYF
CDR3nt: TGCAGCGTTGGAGACAGGGCCACAGATACGCAGTATTTT
j_gene: TRBJ2-3
abundance: -
v_gene: TRBV29-1
d_gene: TRBD1

CDR3aa: CSSSLSRDGYTF
CDR3nt: TGTTCCAGCAGCTTATCCAGGGATGGCTACACCTTC
j_gene: TRBJ1-2
abundance: -
v_gene: TRBV7-9
d_gene: -

CDR3aa: CASSVGAGSSYNEQFF
CDR3nt: TGTGCCAGCAGCGTAGGAGCAGGAAGCTCCTACAATGAGCAGTTCTTC
j_gene: TRBJ2-1
abundance: -
v_gene: TRBV9
d_gene: -

CDR3aa: CASSFAEGGNYEQYF
CDR3nt: TGTGCCAGCAGCTTCGCCGAGGGCGGAAACTACGAGCAGTACTTC
j_gene: TRBJ2-7
abundance: -
v_gene: TRBV7-6
d_gene: -

CDR3aa: CASRLAGSAENTEAFF
CDR3nt: TGTGCAAGTCGCTTAGCAGGCAGCGCAGAAAACACTGAAGCTTTCTTT
j_gene: TRBJ1-1
abundance: -
v_gene: TRBV12-2
d_gene: -

CDR3aa: CASSLRQGASGQFF
CDR3nt: TGTGCCAGCAGCTTGAGACAGGGGGCCTCTGGGCAGTTCTTC
j_gene: TRBJ2-1
abundance: -
v_gene: TRBV5-6
d_gene: TRBD1

CDR3aa: CSGTKGQGGEQYF
CDR3nt: TGCAGCGGAACAAAGGGGCAGGGCGGAGAGCAGTACTTC
j_gene: TRBJ2-7
abundance: once
v_gene: TRBV29-1
d_gene: -

CDR3aa: CASRSGEKVEQYF
CDR3nt: TGCGCCAGCAGGAGTGGAGAGAAGGTCGAGCAGTACTTC
j_gene: TRBJ2-7
abundance: few
v_gene: TRBV10-1
d_gene: -

CDR3aa: CASSGEMLVLGGNTIYF
CDR3nt: TGTGCCAGCAGCGGGGAGATGCTGGTCTTGGGTGGAAACACCATATATTTT
j_gene: TRBJ1-3
abundance: -
v_gene: TRBV5-4
d_gene: -

CDR3aa: CASTYGQNYGYTF
CDR3nt: TGTGCCAGCACCTACGGACAGAACTATGGCTACACCTTC
j_gene: TRBJ1-2
abundance: few
v_gene: TRBV7-9
d_gene: -

CDR3aa: CAISEGQGIGKLFF
CDR3nt: TGTGCCATCAGTGAGGGACAGGGAATAGGAAAACTGTTTTTT
j_gene: TRBJ1-4
abundance: -
v_gene: TRBV10-3
d_gene: TRBD1

CDR3aa: CASSLSGLLSYGYTF
CDR3nt: TGTGCCAGCAGTTTAAGTGGACTGCTGAGCTATGGCTACACCTTC
j_gene: TRBJ1-2
abundance: -
v_gene: TRBV27
d_gene: -

CDR3aa: CASSLGQPYGYTF
CDR3nt: TGCGCCAGCAGCTTGGGACAACCTTATGGCTACACCTTC
j_gene: TRBJ1-2
abundance: -
v_gene: TRBV5-1
d_gene: -

CDR3aa: CATRTVYGYTF
CDR3nt: TGTGCCACCCGGACAGTCTATGGCTACACCTTC
j_gene: TRBJ1-2
abundance: -
v_gene: TRBV6-1
d_gene: -

CDR3aa: CASSSVGGARVNNSPLHF
CDR3nt: TGTGCCAGCAGCTCGGTGGGGGGGGCGCGGGTTAATAATTCACCCCTCCACTTT
j_gene: TRBJ1-6
abundance: -
v_gene: TRBV5-4
d_gene: -

CDR3aa: CASSANRDTYNEQFF
CDR3nt: TGTGCCAGCAGCGCAAACAGGGATACCTACAATGAGCAGTTCTTC
j_gene: TRBJ2-1
abundance: -
v_gene: TRBV7-6
d_gene: -

CDR3aa: CASSPYRGGAFF
CDR3nt: TGTGCCAGCAGCCCGTACAGGGGGGGAGCTTTCTTT
j_gene: TRBJ1-1
abundance: -
v_gene: TRBV7-2
d_gene: TRBD1

CDR3aa: CASSLAQGAHREQYF
CDR3nt: TGTGCCAGCAGCTTAGCGCAGGGGGCTCACCGCGAGCAGTACTTC
j_gene: TRBJ2-7
abundance: -
v_gene: TRBV7-6
d_gene: TRBD1

CDR3aa: CTTKQGSATATYEQYF
CDR3nt: TGTACTACTAAACAGGGGTCCGCCACCGCTACCTACGAGCAGTACTTC
j_gene: TRBJ2-7
abundance: -
v_gene: TRBV28
d_gene: TRBD1

CDR3aa: CASSGGVAHEQFF
CDR3nt: TGTGCCAGCAGTGGGGGGGTGGCCCATGAGCAGTTCTTC
j_gene: TRBJ2-1
abundance: -
v_gene: TRBV6-1
d_gene: -

CDR3aa: CASRPIGAFYGYTF
CDR3nt: TGTGCCAGCAGACCCATAGGGGCATTCTATGGCTACACCTTC
j_gene: TRBJ1-2
abundance: -
v_gene: TRBV28
d_gene: -

CDR3aa: CASSSNGLYEQYF
CDR3nt: TGTGCCAGCAGTTCAAACGGTCTTTACGAGCAGTACTTC
j_gene: TRBJ2-7
abundance: -
v_gene: TRBV6-5
d_gene: -

CDR3aa: CASRYRGAREKLFF
CDR3nt: TGTGCCAGTAGATACAGGGGGGCGCGGGAAAAACTGTTTTTT
j_gene: TRBJ1-4
abundance: -
v_gene: TRBV19
d_gene: TRBD1

CDR3aa: CASSFSQGAEKLFF
CDR3nt: TGTGCCAGCAGCTTTTCACAGGGTGCTGAAAAACTGTTTTTT
j_gene: TRBJ1-4
abundance: -
v_gene: TRBV7-9
d_gene: -

CDR3aa: CASSWEGVAHEQYF
CDR3nt: TGTGCCAGCAGCTGGGAGGGGGTTGCGCACGAGCAGTACTTC
j_gene: TRBJ2-7
abundance: -
v_gene: TRBV5-4
d_gene: -

CDR3aa: CASSGRGRPQHF
CDR3nt: TGTGCCAGCAGTGGGCGGGGGAGGCCCCAGCATTTT
j_gene: TRBJ1-5
abundance: few
v_gene: TRBV28
d_gene: -

CDR3aa: CASSHRDRYNEQFF
CDR3nt: TGTGCCAGCAGCCATCGAGACAGGTACAATGAGCAGTTCTTC
j_gene: TRBJ2-1
abundance: -
v_gene: TRBV5-4
d_gene: -

CDR3aa: CASSIIPSGETQYF
CDR3nt: TGTGCCAGTAGTATAATTCCGTCGGGAGAGACCCAGTACTTC
j_gene: TRBJ2-5
abundance: -
v_gene: TRBV19
d_gene: -